The 13 T cell receptor beta chains in this list originate from one sample, sequenced in a study of shared clonotypes between healthy human individuals. Method: immunoSEQ multiplex PCR; TCRdb's copy keeps in-frame clones and lacks some. The sample records more than 1.2 million clones, 98% being singletons. Material for sequencing was naive CD4+ T cells sorted from blood. Indicated subset: CD45RA+ positively selected. Receptor source: a man in his thirties or forties in good health.

For this clone: The same CDR3 also results from other DNA sequences found in this sample. The chain employs TRBV28 and TRBJ1-5; D is unclear. The CDR3 runs 11 residues. V lost 5 bases, J lost 9 bases, and 8 bases lay in between. CDR1 is MDHEN and CDR2 is SYDVKM in the germline V gene. The CDR3 sequence: CASSPRGPQHF. For the CDR3, the DNA is TGTGCCAGCAGTCCCCGTGGGCCCCAGCATTTT.

The table lists this clone with a count of one. The chain recombines TRBV5-1 with TRBJ2-3, with D possibly matching TRBD1 (6 bases). The CDR3 covers 16 residues. The germline CDR1 and CDR2 sequences are SGHRS and YFSETQ. V lost 0 bases to trimming and J lost 2 bases, with 13 bases between them. CDR3 in amino acids: CASSLGRQATTDTQYF. The CDR3 DNA follows: TGCGCCAGCAGCTTGGGGCGACAGGCAACCACAGATACGCAGTATTTT.

J is TRBJ1-2 and V is TRBV28; D unclear. Per the germline V gene, CDR1 is MDHEN and CDR2 is SYDVKM. The CDR3 contains 13 residues. With 6 bases removed from V and 7 bases from J, the gap between germline ends came to 15 bases. In DNA, the CDR3 is TGTGCCAGCAGCCTACCGGGATCCGTTGGCTACACCTTC. It is translated as CASSLPGSVGYTF.

The chain employs TRBV30 and TRBJ1-2; 8 nucleotides align to TRBD1. Germline V gene lookup returns CDR1 GTSNPN and CDR2 SVGIG (reference sequence). The CDR3 has 13 residues. V was pared by 0 bases and J by 6 bases, with 3 bases of the junction left unmatched. DNA for the CDR3: TGTGCCTGGAGTGTATCAGGGGGCCATGGCTACACCTTC. This gives the protein CAWSVSGGHGYTF.

This clone came up once. The chain is built from TRBV5-1 and TRBJ2-3; D gene uncertain. The CDR3 loop spans 14 amino acids. CDR1 is SGHRS and CDR2 is YFSETQ in the germline V gene. V lost 0 bases and J 6 bases, leaving 11 bases between the germline ends. CDR3: CASSLVSALDTQYF. As DNA, the CDR3 is TGCGCCAGCAGCTTGGTTTCGGCTCTGGATACGCAGTATTTT.

This chain connects TRBV29-1 to TRBJ1-2, with D perhaps TRBD1 (6 bases). CDR1 and CDR2 (germline): SQVTM, ANQGSEA. Trimming cost V 7 bases and J 4 bases, with 13 bases left between them. The CDR3 has 12 amino acids. The CDR3 protein is CSAKTGTYGYTF. In nucleotides, the CDR3 is TGCAGCGCTAAAACAGGGACCTATGGCTACACCTTC.

V and J are TRBV29-1 and TRBJ2-3, with D maybe TRBD1 (6 bases). In germline, CDR1 is SQVTM, CDR2 ANQGSEA. Between the trimmed V and J ends, which lost 7 bases and 4 bases, there was a span of 15 bases. This CDR3 comprises 13 residues. CDR3 sequence reads: CSAARGFADTQYF. The DNA for the CDR3 is TGCAGCGCCGCGAGGGGGTTCGCAGATACGCAGTATTTT.

The chain couples TRBV9 to TRBJ1-2; D remains ambiguous. CDR1 and CDR2 from the germline V gene are SGDLS and YYNGEE. This CDR3 is 14 amino acids long. The V and J ends lost 4 bases and 5 bases respectively, with 15 bases between them. The CDR3 DNA reads TGTGCCAGCAGCCCGTCAACGGGAGGTTATGGCTACACCTTC. It is translated as CASSPSTGGYGYTF.

V is TRBV5-6 and J is TRBJ1-2; D is undetermined. Germline V gene data show CDR1 as SGHDT and CDR2 as YYEEEE. V gave up 0 bases and J gave up 0 bases, with 9 bases separating them. The CDR3 has 15 residues. CDR3 residues: CASSLGLQANYGYTF. In nucleotides, the CDR3 is TGTGCCAGCAGCTTGGGCCTTCAGGCTAACTATGGCTACACCTTC. The full variable domain, with the rest looked up from reference TRBV5-6 and TRBJ1-2, is DAGVTQSPTHLIKTRGQQVTLRCSPKSGHDTVSWYQQALGQGPQFIFQYYEEEERQRGNFPDRFSGHQFPNYSSELNVNALLLGDSALYLCASSLGLQANYGYTFGSGTRLTVV.

The J gene is TRBJ1-3, the V gene TRBV5-1; D gene ambiguous. Trimming left V 3 bases short and J 0 bases short, with 7 bases between. The CDR3 loop spans 14 amino acids. The V gene's germline CDR1 is SGHRS and CDR2 YFSETQ. The DNA for the CDR3 is TGCGCCAGCAGCTACGAGAGCTCTGGAAACACCATATATTTT. Amino acid sequence: CASSYESSGNTIYF.

The CDR3 loop is CASSPNTDYGYTF. The DNA of the CDR3 is TGTGCCAGCTCACCCAACACGGACTATGGCTACACCTTC. The V call is TRBV18, the J call TRBJ1-2; the D is unclear. Trimming stripped 3 bases from V and 3 bases from J, with 8 bases between. Germline V gene lookup returns CDR1 KGHSH and CDR2 LQKENI. The CDR3 consists of 13 residues. The full variable domain, in which reference TRBV18 and TRBJ1-2 provide the parts outside the CDR3, is NAGVMQNPRHLVRRRGQEARLRCSPMKGHSHVYWYRQLPEEGLKFMVYLQKENIIDESGMPKERFSAEFPKEGPSILRIQQVVRGDSAAYFCASSPNTDYGYTFGSGTRLTVV.

V and J are TRBV7-9 and TRBJ2-1; TRBD1 matches 10 bases. The CDR3 spans 15 residues. CDR1 SEHNR and CDR2 FQNEAQ come from the germline V gene (reference sequence). Trimming took 5 bases from V and 9 from J; bases not matched to a gene: 10. The CDR3 DNA is TGTGCCAGCAGCCAACCGGGACAGGGGTATACTGAGCAGTTCTTC. The encoded protein is CASSQPGQGYTEQFF. The full variable domain, rest sourced from reference TRBV7-9 and TRBJ2-1, is DTGVSQNPRHKITKRGQNVTFRCDPISEHNRLYWYRQTLGQGPEFLTYFQNEAQLEKSRLLSDRFSAERPKGSFSTLEIQRTEQGDSAMYLCASSQPGQGYTEQFFGPGTRLTVL.

The chain couples TRBV7-2 to TRBJ1-4; D unclear. The V and J ends lost 2 bases and 7 bases respectively, with 8 bases between them. Germline CDR1 is SGHTA and CDR2 is FQGNSA. This CDR3 is built from 13 residues. Here the CDR3 reads CASSLRFGEKLFF. CDR3 bases: TGTGCCAGCAGCTTAAGGTTTGGTGAAAAACTGTTTTTT.